This TCR beta chain was retrieved from a study of T cells in Graves' hyperthyroidism and ophthalmopathy. In the ophthalmopathy cohort, Clinical Activity Score was at least 3, NOSPECS grade at least 4, and duration under 3 months. The CDR3 is 14 amino acids. The V gene's germline CDR1 is SEHNR and CDR2 FQNEAQ (reference sequence). V shed 6 bases and J 9 bases; nucleotides not matched to a gene: 8. What was amplified from RNA transcripts were TCR beta CDR3 regions. The study used the HTBI primer set for a first-round RT-PCR of the TCR CDR3. One entry per CDR3 protein results from TCRdb running MiXCR on the multiplex PCR reads. Of hundreds of thousands of distinct CDR3 sequences listed, just under 20% are singletons. In its sample, this clonotype was seen once.

Input material: blood. The rearrangement links TRBV7-9 to TRBJ2-4; 10 nucleotides match TRBD1. The clonotype comes from a man aged 35 to 55 with Graves' ophthalmopathy. The CDR3, as DNA: TGTGCCAGCAGGCCGGGACAGGGGCAAAGCATTCAGTACTTC. Translating gives CASRPGQGQSIQYF. Supplemented by reference TRBV7-9 and TRBJ2-4, the full variable domain reads DTGVSQNPRHKITKRGQNVTFRCDPISEHNRLYWYRQTLGQGPEFLTYFQNEAQLEKSRLLSDRFSAERPKGSFSTLEIQRTEQGDSAMYLCASRPGQGQSIQYFGAGTRLSVL.